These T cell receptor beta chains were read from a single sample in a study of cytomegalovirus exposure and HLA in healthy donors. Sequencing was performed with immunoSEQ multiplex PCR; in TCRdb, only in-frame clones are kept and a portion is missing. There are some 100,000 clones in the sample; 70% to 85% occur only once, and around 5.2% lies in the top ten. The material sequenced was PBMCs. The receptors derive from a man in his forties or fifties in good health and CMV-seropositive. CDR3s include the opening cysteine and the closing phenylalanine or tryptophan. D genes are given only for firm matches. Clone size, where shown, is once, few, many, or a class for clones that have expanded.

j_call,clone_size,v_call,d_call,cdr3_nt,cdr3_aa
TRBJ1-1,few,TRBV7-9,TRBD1,TGTGCCAGCAGCTCTCCTAACGCGGGACAGAGGGACACTGAAGCTTTCTTT,CASSSPNAGQRDTEAFF
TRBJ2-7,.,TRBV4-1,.,TGCGCCAGCAGCCAAGATCGGGGGACCTACGAGCAGTACTTC,CASSQDRGTYEQYF
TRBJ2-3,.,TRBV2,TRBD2,TGTGCCAGCAGGGGACTAGCGCAAAGTTCGTCAGATACGCAGTATTTT,CASRGLAQSSSDTQYF
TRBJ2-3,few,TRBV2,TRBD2,TGTGCCAGCCTAGCGGGGGGGAGAGATACGCAGTATTTT,CASLAGGRDTQYF
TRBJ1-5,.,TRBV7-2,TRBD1,TGTGCCAGCAGCTTACAGGGGGCGGGGTGGAGTCAGCCCCAGCATTTT,CASSLQGAGWSQPQHF
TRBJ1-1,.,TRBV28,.,TGTGCCAGCAGTGTCCAGGGGAACACTGAAGCTTTCTTT,CASSVQGNTEAFF
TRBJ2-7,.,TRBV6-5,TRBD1,TGTGCCAGCCAACAGGGGCTCTCCTACGAGCAGTACTTC,CASQQGLSYEQYF
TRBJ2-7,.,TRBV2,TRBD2,TGTGCCAGCCGAGCCGGGACTAGCGGGAGGAAGGGAAACGAGCAGTACTTC,CASRAGTSGRKGNEQYF
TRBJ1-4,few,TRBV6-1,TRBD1,TGTGCCAGCGACCCAATAGGACAGGGTATTGTGAAACTGTTTTTT,CASDPIGQGIVKLFF
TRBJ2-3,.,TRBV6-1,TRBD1,TGTGCCAGCAGGCTCAGGGACAGTAGCACAGATACGCAGTACTTT,CASRLRDSSTDTQYF
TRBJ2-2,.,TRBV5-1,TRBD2,TGCGCCAGCAAAGACTTAGCGGGGGGAAACACCGGGGAGCTGTTTTTT,CASKDLAGGNTGELFF
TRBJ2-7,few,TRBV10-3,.,TGTGCCACCAGTAAAGAGGTCAACGAGCAGTACTTC,CATSKEVNEQYF
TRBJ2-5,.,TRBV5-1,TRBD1,TGCGCCAGCAGCTTGGAACAGACAGGGGGCAGAGTAAGGCAGTACTTC,CASSLEQTGGRVRQYF
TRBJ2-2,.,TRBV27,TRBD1,TGTGCCAGCAGTTTACAGGGGGCCAACACCGGGGAGCTGTTTTTT,CASSLQGANTGELFF
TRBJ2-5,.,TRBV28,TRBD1,TGTGCCAGCAGAGAAACAACCGGGACAGGGAAGTCCCAAGAGACCCAGTACTTC,CASRETTGTGKSQETQYF
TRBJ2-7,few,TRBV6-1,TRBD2,TGTGCCAGCGAGAGCGGGAGCTACGAGCAGTACTTC,CASESGSYEQYF
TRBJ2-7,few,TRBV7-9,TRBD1,TGTGCCAGCAGTCCGGACAGGGCCTACGAGCAGTACTTC,CASSPDRAYEQYF
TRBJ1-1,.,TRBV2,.,TGTGCCAGCAGTGCACAGGGGAACACTGAAGCTTTCTTT,CASSAQGNTEAFF